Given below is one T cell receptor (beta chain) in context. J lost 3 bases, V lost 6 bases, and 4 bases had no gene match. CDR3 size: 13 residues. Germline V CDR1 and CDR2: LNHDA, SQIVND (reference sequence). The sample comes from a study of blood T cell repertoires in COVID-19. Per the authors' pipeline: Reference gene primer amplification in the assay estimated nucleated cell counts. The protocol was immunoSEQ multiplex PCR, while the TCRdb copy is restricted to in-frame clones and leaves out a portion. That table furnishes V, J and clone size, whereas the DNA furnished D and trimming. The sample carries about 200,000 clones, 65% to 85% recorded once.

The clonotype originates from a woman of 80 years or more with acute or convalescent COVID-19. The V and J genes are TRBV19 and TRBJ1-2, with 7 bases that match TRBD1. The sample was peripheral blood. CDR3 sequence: CASSRQGDYGYTF. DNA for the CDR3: TGTGCCAGTAGCCGGCAGGGGGACTATGGCTACACCTTC.